Below, one T cell receptor (beta chain) is given with its context. This entry comes from a study of blood T cells in healthy people across ages. Sample-barcoded 5' priming and a J-beta primer mix drove a second PCR of 7 to 11 cycles. TCRdb re-derived calls from the 5' RACE reads in MiXCR, one entry per CDR3 protein. The data contain about 670,000 distinct CDR3 sequences, 52% of them singletons. This CDR3 region has 15 residues. Trimming shortened V by 8 bases and J by 3 bases, and 18 bases separated the two germline ends. The V gene's germline CDR1 is SNHLY and CDR2 FYNNEI. The source is a woman aged 80 or older in good health. The rearrangement joins TRBV2 to TRBJ2-3; tentatively, D is TRBD2 (6 bases). The material sequenced was blood. The CDR3 DNA follows: TGTGCCAGCCAGGCGGGGACTCGTCTGACAGATACGCAGTATTTT. It is translated as CASQAGTRLTDTQYF. The whole variable domain, remainder taken from reference TRBV2 and TRBJ2-3, is EPEVTQTPSHQVTQMGQEVILRCVPISNHLYFYWYRQILGQKVEFLVSFYNNEISEKSEIFDDQFSVERPDGSNFTLKIRSTKLEDSAMYFCASQAGTRLTDTQYFGPGTRLTVL.